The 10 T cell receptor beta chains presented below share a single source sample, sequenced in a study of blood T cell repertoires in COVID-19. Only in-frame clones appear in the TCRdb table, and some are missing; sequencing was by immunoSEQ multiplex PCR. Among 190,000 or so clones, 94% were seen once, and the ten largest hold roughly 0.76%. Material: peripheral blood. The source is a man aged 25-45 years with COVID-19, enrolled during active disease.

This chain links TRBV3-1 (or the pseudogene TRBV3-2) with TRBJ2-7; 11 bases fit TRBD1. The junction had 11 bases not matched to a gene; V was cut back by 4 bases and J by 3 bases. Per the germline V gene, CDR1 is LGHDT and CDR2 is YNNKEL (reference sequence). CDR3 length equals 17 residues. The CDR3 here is CASSRNPGGTGGYEQYF. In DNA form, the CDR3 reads TGTGCCAGCAGCCGAAACCCTGGGGGGACAGGGGGCTACGAGCAGTACTTC.

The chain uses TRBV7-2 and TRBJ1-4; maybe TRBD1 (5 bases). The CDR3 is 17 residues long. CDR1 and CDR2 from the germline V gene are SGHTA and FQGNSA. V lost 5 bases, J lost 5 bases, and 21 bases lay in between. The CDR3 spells CASSLSSGTPNNEKLFF. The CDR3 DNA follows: TGTGCCAGCAGCCTTAGTAGCGGGACGCCAAACAATGAAAAACTGTTTTTT.

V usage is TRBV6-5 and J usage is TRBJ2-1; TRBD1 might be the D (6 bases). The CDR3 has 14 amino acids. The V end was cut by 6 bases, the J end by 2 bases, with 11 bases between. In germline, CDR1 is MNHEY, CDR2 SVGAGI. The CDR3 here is CASSQTGTYNEQFF. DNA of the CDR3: TGTGCCAGCAGCCAAACAGGGACCTACAATGAGCAGTTCTTC.

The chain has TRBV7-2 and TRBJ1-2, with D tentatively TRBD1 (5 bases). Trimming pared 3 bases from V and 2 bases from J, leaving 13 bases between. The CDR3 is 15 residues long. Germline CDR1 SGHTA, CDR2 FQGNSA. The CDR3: CASSLVGGDNYGYTF. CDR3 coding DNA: TGTGCCAGCAGCTTGGTTGGAGGGGACAACTATGGCTACACCTTC.

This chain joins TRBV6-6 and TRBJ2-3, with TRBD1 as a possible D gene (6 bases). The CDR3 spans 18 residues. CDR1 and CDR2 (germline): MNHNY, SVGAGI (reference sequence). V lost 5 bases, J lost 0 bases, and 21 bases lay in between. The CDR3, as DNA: TGTGCCAGCAGTCCCCATCTGGGGGCAGTCTCTAGCACAGATACGCAGTATTTT. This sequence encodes CASSPHLGAVSSTDTQYF.

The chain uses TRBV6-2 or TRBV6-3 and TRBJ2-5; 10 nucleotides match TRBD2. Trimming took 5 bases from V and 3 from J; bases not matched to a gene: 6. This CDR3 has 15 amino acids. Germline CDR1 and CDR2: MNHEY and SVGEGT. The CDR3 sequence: CASSTTSGVKETQYF. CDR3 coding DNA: TGTGCCAGCAGTACTACTAGCGGGGTAAAAGAGACCCAGTACTTC.

The CDR3 loop reads CASSLAPAGYNSGANVLTF. DNA for the CDR3: TGTGCCAGCAGCTTAGCGCCGGCAGGCTACAACTCTGGGGCCAACGTCCTGACTTTC. The chain couples TRBV7-9 to TRBJ2-6; D gene unclear. The V end lost 0 bases, the J end lost 0 bases, and 15 bases lay between the germline ends. This CDR3 has 19 residues. CDR1 and CDR2 (germline): SEHNR, FQNEAQ (reference sequence).

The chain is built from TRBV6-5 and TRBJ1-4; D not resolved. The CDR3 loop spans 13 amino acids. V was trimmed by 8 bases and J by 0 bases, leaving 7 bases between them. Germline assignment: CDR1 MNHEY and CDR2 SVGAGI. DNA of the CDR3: TGTGCCAGCGGCGGGACAACTAATGAAAAACTGTTTTTT. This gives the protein CASGGTTNEKLFF.

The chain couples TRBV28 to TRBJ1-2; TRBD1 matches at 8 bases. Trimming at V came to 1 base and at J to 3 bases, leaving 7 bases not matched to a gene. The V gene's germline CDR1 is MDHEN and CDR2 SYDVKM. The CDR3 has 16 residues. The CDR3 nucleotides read TGTGCCAGCAGTTTATCGGGGACAGGTTCTCACTATGGCTACACCTTC. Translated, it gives CASSLSGTGSHYGYTF.

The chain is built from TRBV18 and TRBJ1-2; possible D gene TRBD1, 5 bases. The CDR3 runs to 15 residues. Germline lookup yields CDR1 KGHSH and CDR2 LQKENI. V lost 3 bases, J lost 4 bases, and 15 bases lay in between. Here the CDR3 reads CASSPSGGDLYGYTF. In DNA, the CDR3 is TGTGCCAGCTCACCGTCGGGCGGGGACCTCTATGGCTACACCTTC.